A single sample is the source of the 2 T cell receptor beta chains below, sequenced in a study of blood T cell repertoires in COVID-19. Data came from immunoSEQ multiplex PCR; TCRdb stores just in-frame clones and leaves some out. In the table there are hundreds of thousands of clones, 85% of which are singletons. Sequencing was performed on PBMCs or T cells enriched from blood (not recorded which). The receptors here all came from a woman aged 45-59 years with acute COVID-19.

The CDR3 reads CASSVAQDTIYF. The CDR3 bases are TGTGCCAGCAGCGTAGCTCAGGACACCATATATTTT. J is TRBJ1-3 and V is TRBV9, with no clear D. The CDR3 has 12 amino acids. V gave up 0 bases and J gave up 8 bases, with 6 bases separating them. CDR1 and CDR2 from the germline V gene are SGDLS and YYNGEE.

A few counts support this clone. This chain links TRBV5-6 with TRBJ2-1, with D possibly matching TRBD2 (7 bases). With 4 bases removed from V and 0 bases from J, the gap between germline ends came to 17 bases. The CDR3 totals 17 residues. Germline V gives CDR1 SGHDT, CDR2 YYEEEE. The CDR3 sequence is CASSTLRGASSYNEQFF. The CDR3 DNA follows: TGTGCCAGCAGCACGCTCCGGGGGGCAAGCTCCTACAATGAGCAGTTCTTC.